The 29 T cell receptor beta chains presented below share a single source sample, sequenced in a study of blood T cell repertoires in COVID-19. Here immunoSEQ multiplex PCR was the method, and the copy in TCRdb shows in-frame clones only, minus some. The sample contains approximately 180,000 clones, about 85% of which appear only once. Sequencing input: peripheral blood. The receptors come from an elderly woman with acute or convalescent COVID-19.

The rearrangement links TRBV7-2 to TRBJ2-7; a possible D gene is TRBD1 (6 bases). The CDR3 contains 13 residues. Germline V gene data show CDR1 as SGHTA and CDR2 as FQGNSA. V lost 5 bases to trimming and J lost 6 bases, with 14 bases between them. CDR3 loop: CASSPGARAEQYF. The CDR3 region has the DNA TGTGCCAGCAGCCCAGGGGCCAGGGCCGAGCAGTACTTC. The variable domain in full, with the rest retrieved from reference TRBV7-2 and TRBJ2-7, is GAGVSQSPSNKVTEKGKDVELRCDPISGHTALYWYRQSLGQGLEFLIYFQGNSAPDKSGLPSDRFSAERTGGSVSTLTIQRTQQEDSAVYLCASSPGARAEQYFGPGTRLTVT.

The genes are TRBV24-1 and TRBJ2-1; 7 bases align to TRBD2. The CDR3 is made up of 14 amino acids. After removal of 4 bases from V and 8 bases from J, the junction contained 7 bases not matched to a gene. Germline assignment: CDR1 KGHDR and CDR2 SFDVKD. As DNA, the CDR3 is TGTGCCACCAGTGACCCCGGGGGGAAGGATGAGCAGTTCTTC. Protein sequence: CATSDPGGKDEQFF.

The genes are TRBV11-2 and TRBJ1-2; D might be TRBD1 (6 bases). Germline values: CDR1 SGHAT, CDR2 FQNNGV. The CDR3 spans 14 residues. V lost 6 bases to trimming and J lost 8 bases, with 19 bases between them. Here the CDR3 reads CASRPGLFRGGYTF. The CDR3 DNA follows: TGTGCCAGCAGGCCGGGGCTGTTTAGGGGGGGCTACACCTTC.

The rearrangement joins TRBV29-1 to TRBJ1-4; 12 positions agree with TRBD1. The V and J ends lost 2 bases and 8 bases, in that order; junction bases with no gene match: 6. This CDR3 is 15 amino acids long. Germline CDR1 reads SQVTM; CDR2 reads ANQGSEA. The CDR3 spells CSVEMFGTGGEKLFF. In DNA, the CDR3 is TGCAGCGTTGAAATGTTTGGGACAGGGGGCGAAAAACTGTTTTTT. Full variable domain (outside the CDR3, taken from reference TRBV29-1 and TRBJ1-4): SAVISQKPSRDICQRGTSLTIQCQVDSQVTMMFWYRQQPGQSLTLIATANQGSEATYESGFVIDKFPISRPNLTFSTLTVSNMSPEDSSIYLCSVEMFGTGGEKLFFGSGTQLSVL.

The chain has TRBV6-5 and TRBJ2-7; 10 nucleotides agree with TRBD2. CDR1 is MNHEY and CDR2 is SVGAGI in the germline V gene. V lost 9 bases and J lost 2; bases outside the gene matches: 4. The CDR3 is made up of 13 amino acids. In DNA form, the CDR3 reads TGTGCCAGTCGAAGCGGGGGGGCCTACGAGCAGTACTTC. Residues: CASRSGGAYEQYF.

The DNA for the CDR3 is TGTGCCAGCAGATCCGACGGGAATTCACCCCTCCACTTT. Translated: CASRSDGNSPLHF. V usage is TRBV27 and J usage is TRBJ1-6; D remains ambiguous. CDR3 length: 13 amino acids. From germline, CDR1 is MNHEY and CDR2 SMNVEV (reference sequence). Trimming pared 6 bases from V and 7 bases from J, leaving 10 bases between.

This chain uses TRBV5-4 with TRBJ2-2; TRBD1 matches at 7 bases. V shed 0 bases and J 3 bases; nucleotides not matched to a gene: 2. Germline CDR1 and CDR2: SGHNT and YYREEE (reference sequence). This CDR3 region has 15 residues. The CDR3 nucleotides are TGTGCCAGCAGCTTGGTGGGGACAGACACCGGGGAGCTGTTTTTT. It specifies CASSLVGTDTGELFF.

The rearrangement joins TRBV30 to TRBJ1-3; D is possibly TRBD1 (6 bases). The CDR3 has 13 amino acids. V lost 7 bases and J 4 bases, leaving 14 bases between the germline ends. CDR1 is GTSNPN and CDR2 is SVGIG in the germline V gene (reference sequence). CDR3 DNA: TGTGCCTCAGGACAGTCGGGAGGAAACACCATATATTTT. Protein product: CASGQSGGNTIYF.

This sequence joins TRBV23-1 and TRBJ1-4; D unclear. TRBV23-1 is designated an ORF whose function remains uncertain. V was shortened by 0 bases and J by 10 bases, with 18 bases between the two germline ends. The CDR3 totals 16 residues. In DNA form, the CDR3 reads TGCGCCAGCAGTCAATCGGGGAACGGGGTCCCGGGAAAACTGTTTTTT. Translating gives CASSQSGNGVPGKLFF.

The CDR3 DNA follows: TGTGCCTGGAGTAGCGGGGTTAGCACAGATACGCAGTATTTT. It encodes CAWSSGVSTDTQYF. This chain joins TRBV30 and TRBJ2-3, with TRBD2 matching 7 bases. Germline trimming cut 2 bases from V and 0 bases from J; bases unmatched to any gene: 2. Germline CDR1 and CDR2: GTSNPN and SVGIG (reference sequence). There are 14 residues in the CDR3.

The genes are TRBV10-2 and TRBJ2-5; D call uncertain. Trimming cost V 2 bases and J 6 bases, with 10 bases left between them. Germline loops: CDR1 WSHSY, CDR2 SAAADI. CDR3 length: 13 amino acids. Here the CDR3 DNA reads TGCGCCAGCAGTGAGCGGTATTATCAGACCCAGTACTTC. Translated: CASSERYYQTQYF.

CDR3 in amino acids: CASSPSRGMNTEAFF. CDR3 sequence (DNA): TGTGCCAGCAGCCCTTCCAGGGGAATGAACACTGAAGCTTTCTTT. The chain joins TRBV4-2 to TRBJ1-1; D is possibly TRBD1 (6 bases). This CDR3 is built from 15 residues. V shed 4 bases and J shed 0 bases, with 12 bases lying between them. Germline V gene lookup returns CDR1 LGHNA and CDR2 YNFKEQ.

Concerning this clone: Other DNA sequences in this specimen translate into the identical CDR3. CDR3 in DNA: TGTGCCAGCAGCCCGGGGGGAGAGGGTTCACCCCTCCACTTT. Protein: CASSPGGEGSPLHF. The rearrangement joins TRBV27 to TRBJ1-6; possible D gene TRBD1, 5 bases. Trimming stripped 6 bases from V and 9 bases from J, with 15 bases between. In germline, CDR1 is MNHEY, CDR2 SMNVEV (reference sequence). This CDR3 region has 14 residues.

V is TRBV9 and J is TRBJ2-1, with a tentative D call TRBD2 (6 bases). The CDR3 loop spans 17 amino acids. The V end lost 4 bases, the J end lost 4 bases, and 21 bases lay between the germline ends. Germline V gene lookup returns CDR1 SGDLS and CDR2 YYNGEE. The DNA of the CDR3 is TGTGCCAGCAGCAGATTCGATGGGGCCGGAGGGTACAATGAGCAGTTCTTC. It translates to CASSRFDGAGGYNEQFF.

A word on this clone: Other nucleotide sequences from this sample produce the same CDR3. The gene calls are TRBV29-1 and TRBJ2-2, with 9 bases fitting TRBD1. CDR1 and CDR2 (germline): SQVTM, ANQGSEA. The length of the CDR3 is 15 residues. With V trimmed by 6 bases and J by 5 bases, 10 bases remained unmatched. The CDR3 sequence is CSVRTGTGNTGELFF. The DNA for the CDR3 is TGCAGCGTCCGGACCGGGACAGGGAATACCGGGGAGCTGTTTTTT.

The chain couples TRBV2 to TRBJ2-5; 7 positions agree with TRBD1. This CDR3 spans 15 amino acids. Losses at the gene ends were 6 bases for V and 2 bases for J; bases not matched to a gene: 9. The germline gives CDR1 SNHLY, CDR2 FYNNEI. Written as DNA, the CDR3 is TGTGCCAGCAGCCCCGGGACAGATACTCAAGAGACCCAGTACTTC. This gives the protein CASSPGTDTQETQYF.

V is TRBV6-2 or TRBV6-3 and J is TRBJ1-1; D is undetermined. V was cut by 2 bases and J by 0 bases, with 7 bases left in between. This CDR3 is built from 14 residues. The germline V gene encodes CDR1 MNHEY and CDR2 SVGEGT. CDR3 nucleotide sequence: TGTGCCAGCAGTTACGGGCGTCTGAACACTGAAGCTTTCTTT. It yields the protein CASSYGRLNTEAFF.

CDR3: CASSPQGLPGGYTF. The CDR3 DNA reads as TGTGCCAGTAGTCCACAAGGACTGCCGGGTGGCTACACCTTC. The chain employs TRBV19 and TRBJ1-2; D unclear. The CDR3 is 14 residues long. Germline CDR1 is LNHDA and CDR2 is SQIVND (reference sequence). Trimming removed 5 bases at V and 7 bases at J, with 17 bases between. Supplemented by reference TRBV19 and TRBJ1-2, the full variable domain reads DGGITQSPKYLFRKEGQNVTLSCEQNLNHDAMYWYRQDPGQGLRLIYYSQIVNDFQKGDIAEGYSVSREKKESFPLTVTSAQKNPTAFYLCASSPQGLPGGYTFGSGTRLTVV.

CDR3 DNA sequence: TGTGCCAGCAGCCCTCGAGCAGGGCTTAATGAAAAACTGTTTTTT. It is translated as CASSPRAGLNEKLFF. The V and J genes are TRBV14 and TRBJ1-4, with D possibly being TRBD1 (5 bases). This CDR3 region has 15 residues. The germline V and J ends were trimmed by 4 bases and 4 bases, with 13 bases remaining between them. Germline CDR1 and CDR2: SGHDN and FVKESK.

The chain has TRBV27 and TRBJ2-3; D possibly corresponds to TRBD1 (6 bases). With 3 bases removed from V and 4 bases from J, the gap between germline ends came to 17 bases. Germline loops: CDR1 MNHEY, CDR2 SMNVEV (reference sequence). This CDR3 region has 16 residues. CDR3 DNA sequence: TGTGCCAGCAGTTTGTTTAGGCAGGGGAGCTCAGATACGCAGTATTTT. Translation gives CASSLFRQGSSDTQYF.

The rearrangement uses TRBV5-1 and TRBJ1-1, with D maybe TRBD1 (6 bases). The CDR3 is 13 residues long. The germline V and J ends were trimmed by 3 bases and 10 bases, with 16 bases remaining between them. The germline CDR1 and CDR2 sequences are SGHRS and YFSETQ. CDR3 residues: CASSSGQGGGAFF. CDR3 DNA: TGCGCCAGCAGCTCCGGCCAGGGAGGGGGAGCTTTCTTT.

CDR3 loop: CASSPDGQGNTEAFF. DNA of the CDR3: TGCGCCAGCAGCCCGGACGGACAGGGCAACACTGAAGCTTTCTTT. The chain combines TRBV5-1 with TRBJ1-1; 8 bases are shared with TRBD1. This CDR3 comprises 15 residues. V shed 4 bases and J 2 bases; nucleotides not matched to a gene: 7. Germline CDR1 and CDR2: SGHRS and YFSETQ.

V and J are TRBV29-1 and TRBJ1-5, with 9 bases that match TRBD1. Germline CDR1 is SQVTM and CDR2 is ANQGSEA. The CDR3 extends over 14 amino acids. With 4 bases clipped from V and 4 bases from J, the junction kept 5 bases outside the gene matches. The CDR3 DNA reads TGCAGCGTTGCTGTAGGGACAGGGAATCAGCCCCAGCATTTT. This gives the protein CSVAVGTGNQPQHF. Variable domain in full (rest from reference TRBV29-1 and TRBJ1-5): SAVISQKPSRDICQRGTSLTIQCQVDSQVTMMFWYRQQPGQSLTLIATANQGSEATYESGFVIDKFPISRPNLTFSTLTVSNMSPEDSSIYLCSVAVGTGNQPQHFGDGTRLSIL.

This sequence joins TRBV12-3 or TRBV12-4 and TRBJ2-7, with 10 bases lining up with TRBD2. The CDR3 length is 13 residues. V gave up 6 bases and J gave up 4 bases; unmatched junction bases: 3. This CDR3 reads CASSRTSGYEQYF. CDR3 sequence (DNA): TGTGCCAGCAGCCGGACTAGCGGTTACGAGCAGTACTTC.

The rearrangement uses TRBV19 and TRBJ1-3; D not certain. The ends were cut back, 3 bases at V and 0 bases at J, with 9 bases in the middle. There are 15 residues in the CDR3. The germline V gene encodes CDR1 LNHDA and CDR2 SQIVND (reference sequence). CDR3 bases: TGTGCCAGTAGTATCTCATCGGGCTCTGGAAACACCATATATTTT. Protein sequence: CASSISSGSGNTIYF.

This clone was detected only once. The genes are TRBV3-1 (or the pseudogene TRBV3-2) and TRBJ1-3; tentatively, D is TRBD1 (6 bases). The germline V and J ends were trimmed by 6 bases and 2 bases, with 17 bases remaining between them. Looked up from germline, CDR1 is LGHDT and CDR2 is YNNKEL (reference sequence). The CDR3 totals 16 residues. The CDR3 sequence is CASRPTGILTGNTIYF. The CDR3 nucleotides are TGTGCCAGCAGGCCCACAGGGATTCTTACTGGAAACACCATATATTTT.

The chain uses TRBV2 and TRBJ2-3, with a possible D match to TRBD2 (5 bases). The CDR3 has 14 residues. CDR1 and CDR2 from the germline V gene are SNHLY and FYNNEI. V shed 4 bases and J shed 2 bases, with 10 bases lying between them. CDR3 residues: CASSVGLATDTQYF. DNA for the CDR3: TGTGCCAGCAGTGTTGGGCTAGCCACAGATACGCAGTATTTT.

The V call is TRBV18, the J call TRBJ2-1; TRBD2 matches at 7 bases. CDR1 KGHSH and CDR2 LQKENI come from the germline V gene. CDR3 size: 15 residues. V shed 3 bases, J shed 3 bases, and the junction held 5 bases outside the gene matches. This chain's CDR3 is CASSPLAEIYNEQFF. CDR3 coding DNA: TGTGCCAGCTCACCCCTAGCGGAAATCTACAATGAGCAGTTCTTC. Full variable domain (rest looked up from reference TRBV18 and TRBJ2-1): NAGVMQNPRHLVRRRGQEARLRCSPMKGHSHVYWYRQLPEEGLKFMVYLQKENIIDESGMPKERFSAEFPKEGPSILRIQQVVRGDSAAYFCASSPLAEIYNEQFFGPGTRLTVL.

The sample holds one count of this clone. The chain joins TRBV19 to TRBJ1-5; 8 positions agree with TRBD1. CDR3 length equals 14 residues. J lost 5 bases, V lost 7 bases, and 7 bases had no gene match. The germline CDR1 and CDR2 sequences are LNHDA and SQIVND (reference sequence). The CDR3: CASKLGQDYQPQHF. CDR3 coding DNA: TGTGCCAGTAAGTTGGGACAGGATTATCAGCCCCAGCATTTT.